What follows are 20 T cell receptor beta chains derived from one specimen sequenced in a study of blood T cell repertoires in COVID-19. Data came from immunoSEQ multiplex PCR; TCRdb stores just in-frame clones and leaves some out. The sample contains 180,000 or so clones, roughly nine tenths of which appear only once. Sequenced material: PBMCs or T cells enriched from blood (not recorded which). These receptors all stem from a woman aged 40-49 years with acute COVID-19.

The chain recombines TRBV19 with TRBJ1-4, with 7 bases matching TRBD1. The junction had 10 bases not matched to a gene; V was cut back by 5 bases and J by 7 bases. Germline CDR1 reads LNHDA; CDR2 reads SQIVND (reference sequence). The CDR3 is made up of 15 amino acids. The CDR3 loop reads CASSSKTGWGEKLFF. In DNA, the CDR3 is TGTGCCAGTAGTTCGAAGACAGGGTGGGGTGAAAAACTGTTTTTT.

The rearrangement joins TRBV5-6 to TRBJ1-5; TRBD1 might be the D (5 bases). The germline CDR1 and CDR2 sequences are SGHDT and YYEEEE. This CDR3 contains 15 residues. Trimming took off 2 bases at V and 7 bases at J, with 16 bases between the two ends. CDR3 sequence: CASSFGSGDQQPQHF. Written as DNA, the CDR3 is TGTGCCAGCAGCTTCGGGTCGGGGGACCAACAGCCCCAGCATTTT.

This rearrangement joins TRBV6-2 or TRBV6-3 to TRBJ1-1; no clear D. Germline V gene sequence: CDR1 MNHEY, CDR2 SVGEGT. V shed 4 bases and J shed 4 bases, with 10 bases lying between them. The CDR3 covers 13 residues. For the CDR3, the DNA is TGTGCCAGCAGTTGGTCCTACGGCACTGAAGCTTTCTTT. Protein sequence: CASSWSYGTEAFF.

The gene calls are TRBV2 and TRBJ2-5; 13 bases match TRBD2. The CDR3 covers 16 residues. J was trimmed by 0 bases and V by 11 bases; bases with no gene match: 9. Germline values: CDR1 SNHLY, CDR2 FYNNEI. CDR3 in amino acids: CAGQGTSGEHQETQYF. As DNA, the CDR3 is TGTGCCGGTCAGGGGACTAGCGGGGAACACCAAGAGACCCAGTACTTC.

V is TRBV27 and J is TRBJ1-5; D possibly corresponds to TRBD1 (6 bases). This CDR3 comprises 14 residues. Per the germline V gene, CDR1 is MNHEY and CDR2 is SMNVEV (reference sequence). V was trimmed by 1 base and J by 7 bases, leaving 11 bases between them. The CDR3 DNA reads TGTGCCAGCAGTTTATTAGGGGGAAGGCAGCCCCAGCATTTT. This gives the protein CASSLLGGRQPQHF.

V is TRBV18 and J is TRBJ2-3, with 10 bases that match TRBD2. The CDR3 is 19 residues long. Germline trimming cut 2 bases from V and 3 bases from J; bases unmatched to any gene: 14. Per germline, CDR1 KGHSH and CDR2 LQKENI. The CDR3 spells CASSPRGLAGVGGTDTQYF. In DNA form, the CDR3 reads TGTGCCAGCTCACCAAGGGGGCTAGCGGGAGTCGGTGGGACAGATACGCAGTATTTT.

The V call is TRBV3-1 (or the pseudogene TRBV3-2), the J call TRBJ2-2, with D perhaps matching TRBD1 (6 bases). V lost 5 bases and J lost 4, with 11 bases in between. This CDR3 contains 14 residues. The germline V gene encodes CDR1 LGHDT and CDR2 YNNKEL (reference sequence). DNA for the CDR3: TGTGCCAGCAGCTCCGGGACAACCACCGGGGAGCTGTTTTTT. Residues: CASSSGTTTGELFF.

The chain joins TRBV19 to TRBJ2-7; TRBD1 matches 12 bases. V lost 5 bases to trimming and J lost 7 bases; unmatched junction nucleotides: 6. Germline V CDR1 and CDR2: LNHDA, SQIVND (reference sequence). This CDR3 contains 14 residues. The CDR3 DNA sequence: TGTGCCAGTAGTGGGGGGACAGGGGGCGATGAGCAGTACTTC. Translated: CASSGGTGGDEQYF.

This clone was observed a single time. This chain uses TRBV3-1 (or the pseudogene TRBV3-2) with TRBJ2-3; a weak D match, TRBD1 (6 bases). V was pared by 5 bases and J by 1 base, with 25 bases between. Germline values: CDR1 LGHDT, CDR2 YNNKEL (reference sequence). CDR3 length equals 19 residues. CDR3 DNA: TGTGCCAGCAGCGCCGCCGGGGTTGGGGGCCGGCGGGGCACAGATACGCAGTATTTT. Its translation: CASSAAGVGGRRGTDTQYF.

This rearrangement joins TRBV4-3 to TRBJ1-1; 10 bases map to TRBD1. The V gene end was trimmed by 1 base and the J gene end by 1 base; junction bases not matched to a gene: 0. Germline V gene lookup returns CDR1 LGHNA and CDR2 YSLEER. This CDR3 comprises 15 residues. CDR3 DNA: TGCGCCAGCAGCCAAGGGGACAGGGGGAACACTGAAGCTTTCTTT. It yields the protein CASSQGDRGNTEAFF.

The rearrangement links TRBV9 to TRBJ1-2; the D gene is possibly TRBD1 (5 bases). Germline CDR1 and CDR2: SGDLS and YYNGEE. CDR3 length equals 16 residues. The V end was cut by 0 bases, the J end by 0 bases, with 12 bases between. The CDR3, as DNA: TGTGCCAGCAGCGTAGATGGGAGGGGTTCTAACTATGGCTACACCTTC. It yields the protein CASSVDGRGSNYGYTF.

This clone appeared a single time. The chain recombines TRBV10-3 with TRBJ2-1, with 7 bases matching TRBD2. V was clipped by 6 bases and J by 7 bases; unmatched bases: 15. Germline-derived CDR1 and CDR2 are ENHRY and SYGVKD. This CDR3 has 16 amino acids. The CDR3 DNA is TGTGCCATCAGGTCGGGGAGCGGGGAGGGCTTAAATGAGCAGTTCTTC. The encoded protein is CAIRSGSGEGLNEQFF.

The chain joins TRBV7-6 to TRBJ2-3; the D gene is possibly TRBD1 (6 bases). CDR3 length: 15 residues. Germline loops: CDR1 SGHVS, CDR2 FNYEAQ. The V gene lost 4 bases and the J gene lost 5 bases, with 16 bases spanning the gap. CDR3 amino acids: CASSSSVGAGDTQYF. The CDR3 region has the DNA TGTGCCAGCAGCTCAAGCGTGGGGGCAGGAGATACGCAGTATTTT.

The chain couples TRBV2 to TRBJ2-1, with 7 nucleotides matching TRBD2. After removal of 3 bases from V and 4 bases from J, the junction contained 3 bases not matched to a gene. The CDR3 loop spans 14 amino acids. Germline CDR1 SNHLY, CDR2 FYNNEI. CDR3 amino acids: CASSDLAAYNEQFF. CDR3 DNA: TGTGCCAGCAGTGATCTAGCGGCTTACAATGAGCAGTTCTTC.

The chain uses TRBV4-1 and TRBJ2-1; TRBD2 aligns across 10 bases. The CDR3 has 21 amino acids. Germline V lookup: CDR1 MGHRA, CDR2 YSYEKL. The J segment lost 0 bases and the V segment lost 0 bases, leaving 14 bases of the junction unmatched. The CDR3 DNA sequence: TGCGCCAGCAGCCAAGAAGCGGGTAGCGGGAGGTCAAAAGGCTCCTACAATGAGCAGTTCTTC. Protein: CASSQEAGSGRSKGSYNEQFF.

The V gene is TRBV7-3, the J gene TRBJ2-2; perhaps TRBD2 as D (6 bases). Germline CDR1 is SGHTA and CDR2 is FQGTGA. The CDR3 sequence is 14 residues long. CDR3 DNA: TGTGCAACCAGGGCGGGACCCAACACCGGGGAGCTGTTTTTT. It yields the protein CATRAGPNTGELFF.

The V and J genes are TRBV5-4 and TRBJ1-2; TRBD1 matches 8 bases. CDR1 and CDR2 from the germline V gene are SGHNT and YYREEE (reference sequence). V lost 3 bases to trimming and J lost 4 bases; unmatched junction nucleotides: 8. This CDR3 is 15 amino acids long. The CDR3 DNA is TGTGCCAGCAGCTGGGGACAGGCTGAAAGCTATGGCTACACCTTC. Protein: CASSWGQAESYGYTF.

The V call is TRBV5-1, the J call TRBJ1-1, with 7 bases identical to TRBD1. Trimming took 4 bases from V and 1 from J; bases not matched to a gene: 7. The CDR3 sequence is 15 residues long. The V gene's germline CDR1 is SGHRS and CDR2 YFSETQ. This CDR3 reads CASSERYRGNTEAFF. Here the CDR3 DNA reads TGCGCCAGCAGCGAAAGGTACAGGGGGAACACTGAAGCTTTCTTT.

In its sample, this clone was seen a few times. This CDR3 is CATTSSAYNEQFF. In DNA, the CDR3 is TGTGCCACGACTAGTTCTGCCTACAATGAGCAGTTCTTC. This sequence joins TRBV19 and TRBJ2-1; TRBD2 is a possible D gene (6 bases). Trimming pared 10 bases from V and 2 bases from J, leaving 12 bases between. This CDR3 has 13 amino acids. Germline-derived CDR1 and CDR2 are LNHDA and SQIVND (reference sequence).

The chain is built from TRBV14 and TRBJ1-1; TRBD1 might be the D (6 bases). Germline V gene lookup returns CDR1 SGHDN and CDR2 FVKESK. Trimming stripped 2 bases from V and 2 bases from J, with 12 bases between. This CDR3 spans 15 amino acids. CDR3: CASSQTQGPNTEAFF. The DNA of the CDR3 is TGTGCCAGCAGCCAAACCCAGGGGCCCAACACTGAAGCTTTCTTT. Supplemented by reference TRBV14 and TRBJ1-1, the full variable domain reads EAGVTQFPSHSVIEKGQTVTLRCDPISGHDNLYWYRRVMGKEIKFLLHFVKESKQDESGMPNNRFLAERTGGTYSTLKVQPAELEDSGVYFCASSQTQGPNTEAFFGQGTRLTVV.